This TCR beta chain was profiled in a study of Graves' ophthalmopathy and Graves' hyperthyroidism. Study information: Peripheral blood was gathered at first diagnosis, ahead of any treatment whatsoever. General study findings and limits: In blood, most expanded thyroid clonotypes above 0.001 frequency were also detected.

Beta-chain TCR CDR3 regions were amplified from RNA transcripts. RT-PCR in the first round used HTBI primers; a second-round multiplex PCR followed. TCRdb used MiXCR to reprocess the multiplex PCR reads, holding one entry per CDR3 protein. The profile shows about 220,000 distinct CDR3 sequences, 20% to 25% of them singletons. This clonotype was recorded at least ten times. Its antigen is as yet unknown. The sequenced sample was peripheral blood. The TCR originated in a woman aged 45 to 65 with Graves' ophthalmopathy.

The CDR3 region is CASSFGLRQYF. The CDR3, as DNA: TGTGCCAGTAGTTTCGGACTACGGCAGTACTTC. The chain couples TRBV19 to TRBJ2-7; TRBD2 might be the D (6 bases). Germline V gene sequence: CDR1 LNHDA, CDR2 SQIVND (reference sequence). V was shortened by 5 bases and J by 9 bases, with 11 bases between the two germline ends. This CDR3 has 11 residues.